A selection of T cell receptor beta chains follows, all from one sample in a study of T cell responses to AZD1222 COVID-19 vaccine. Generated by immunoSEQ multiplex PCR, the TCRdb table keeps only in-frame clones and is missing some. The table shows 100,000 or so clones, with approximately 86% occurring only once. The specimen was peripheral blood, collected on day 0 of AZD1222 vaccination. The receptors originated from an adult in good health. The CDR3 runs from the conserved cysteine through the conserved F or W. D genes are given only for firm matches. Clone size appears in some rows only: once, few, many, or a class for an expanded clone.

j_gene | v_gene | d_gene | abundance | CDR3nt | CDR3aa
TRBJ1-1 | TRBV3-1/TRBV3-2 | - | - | TGTGCCAGCAGCCAAGGAGCTTGGACAGCGAACACTGAAGCTTTCTTT | CASSQGAWTANTEAFF
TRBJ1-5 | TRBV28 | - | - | TGTGCCAGCGGGGGTCAGCCCCAGCATTTT | CASGGQPQHF
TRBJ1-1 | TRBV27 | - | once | TGTGCCAGCAGTTTTACCCCACTACAGAGGAACACTGAAGCTTTCTTT | CASSFTPLQRNTEAFF
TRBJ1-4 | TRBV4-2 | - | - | TGTGCCAGCAGCGTCGAGGGTGCAACTAATGAAAAACTGTTTTTT | CASSVEGATNEKLFF
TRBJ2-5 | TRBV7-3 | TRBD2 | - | TGTGCCAGCAGCTTAACGCACGGGACTAGCTCCCAAGAGACCCAGTACTTC | CASSLTHGTSSQETQYF
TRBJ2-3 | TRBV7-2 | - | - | TGTGCCAGCAGCTTAGCATCTACTACTAGCACAGATACGCAGTATTTT | CASSLASTTSTDTQYF
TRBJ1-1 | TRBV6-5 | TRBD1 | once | TGTGCCAGCAGTTATGACCAGGGGGCTTCGGGCACTGAAGCTTTCTTT | CASSYDQGASGTEAFF
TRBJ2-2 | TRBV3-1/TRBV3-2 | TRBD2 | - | TGTGCCAGCAGCCGACTAGCGCGAGGGGCCGGGGAGCTGTTTTTT | CASSRLARGAGELFF
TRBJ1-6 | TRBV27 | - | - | TGTGCCGGACCTTGGGGCTCCTATAATTCACCCCTCCACTTT | CAGPWGSYNSPLHF
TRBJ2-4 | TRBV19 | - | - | TGTGCCAGTAGTATGGCAGTGTCAGTAGCCAAAAACATTCAGTACTTC | CASSMAVSVAKNIQYF
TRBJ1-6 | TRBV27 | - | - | TGTGCCAGCAGTCCGGATTTTAGGGGGGTTAGGAATTCACCCCTCCACTTT | CASSPDFRGVRNSPLHF
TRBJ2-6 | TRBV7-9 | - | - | TGTGCCAGCAGCCGTCCGGGCCTCTCTGGGGCCAACGTCCTGACTTTC | CASSRPGLSGANVLTF
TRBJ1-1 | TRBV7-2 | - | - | TGTGCCAGCAGCTTTAGTACGTCCGGCACTGAAGCTTTCTTT | CASSFSTSGTEAFF
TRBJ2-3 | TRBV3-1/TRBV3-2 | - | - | TGTGCCAGCAGCCCGCGGGGAAGCACAGATACGCAGTATTTT | CASSPRGSTDTQYF
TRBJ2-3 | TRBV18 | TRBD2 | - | TGTGCCAGCTCACCAGGGAGGGCGCATGGGGATACGCAGTATTTT | CASSPGRAHGDTQYF
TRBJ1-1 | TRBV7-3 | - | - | TGTGCCAGCAGGTCGGGCCCGGGGGCCGGTGAAGCTTTCTTT | CASRSGPGAGEAFF
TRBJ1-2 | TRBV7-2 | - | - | TGTGCCAGCAGCTTAGACTCCGCAGGGGTCTATGGCTACACCTTC | CASSLDSAGVYGYTF
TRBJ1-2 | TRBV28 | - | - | TGTGCCAGCAGTCCCTCGCAACCCCCGACAGGATCGACCGACTATGGCTACACCTTC | CASSPSQPPTGSTDYGYTF
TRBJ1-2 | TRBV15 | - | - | TGTGCCACCAGGGGGGGGGACCCCTATGGCTACACCTTC | CATRGGDPYGYTF
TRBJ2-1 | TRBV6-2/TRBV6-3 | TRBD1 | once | TGTGCCAGCAGTTACTCCGGGACAGGGGTTAGCAATGAGCAGTTCTTC | CASSYSGTGVSNEQFF
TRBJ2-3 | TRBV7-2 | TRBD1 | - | TGTGCCAGCAGCATTCTCGGGGACAGAGATACGCAGTATTTT | CASSILGDRDTQYF
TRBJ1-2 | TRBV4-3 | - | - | TGCGCCAGCAGCCAAGATCGGAAGATATACCTCCCCTATGGCTACACCTTC | CASSQDRKIYLPYGYTF
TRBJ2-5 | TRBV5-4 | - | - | TGTGCCAGCAGCTTCATTGGGGAAGAGACCCAGTACTTC | CASSFIGEETQYF
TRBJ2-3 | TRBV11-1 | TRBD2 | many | TGTGCCAGCAGTCATAGCGGGAGGGCTGGGGATACGCAGTATTTT | CASSHSGRAGDTQYF
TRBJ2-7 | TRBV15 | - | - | TGTGCCACCAGCAGATTAGGGAGCGAGCAGTACTTC | CATSRLGSEQYF
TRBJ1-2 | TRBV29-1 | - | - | TGCAGCGTTGACGGGGTCAGGGTGGATGGCTACACCTTC | CSVDGVRVDGYTF
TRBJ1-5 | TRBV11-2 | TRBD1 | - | TGTGCCAGCAGCTTATATCCCAGGGGGGTCAATCAGCCCCAGCATTTT | CASSLYPRGVNQPQHF
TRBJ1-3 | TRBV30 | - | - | TGTGCCTGGAAACCCCCGGGGGCGTTAGGAAACACCATATATTTT | CAWKPPGALGNTIYF
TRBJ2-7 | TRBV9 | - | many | TGTGCCAGCAGCGTACTAGGGGTCGGTGAGCAGTACTTC | CASSVLGVGEQYF
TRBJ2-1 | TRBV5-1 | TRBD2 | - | TGCGCCAGCAGCCCCGGGACTAGCTCCCACAATGAGCAGTTCTTC | CASSPGTSSHNEQFF
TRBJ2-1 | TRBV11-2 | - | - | TGTGCCAGCAGCTTGGACCCTAACTATGAGCAGTTCTTC | CASSLDPNYEQFF
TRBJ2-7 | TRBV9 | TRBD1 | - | TGTGCCAGCAGCGCGAACAGGGGGCGCGGTCCTGACGAGCAGTACTTC | CASSANRGRGPDEQYF
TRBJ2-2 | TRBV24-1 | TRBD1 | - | TGTGCCACCGGGACAGCGAACACCGGGGAGCTGTTTTTT | CATGTANTGELFF
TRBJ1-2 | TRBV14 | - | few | TGTGCCAGCAGCCAAGCAAATCGCGGCTATGGCTACACCTTC | CASSQANRGYGYTF
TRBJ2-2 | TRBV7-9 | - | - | TGTGCCAGCAGCTTGTGGGCTTCCACCGGGGAGCTGTTTTTT | CASSLWASTGELFF
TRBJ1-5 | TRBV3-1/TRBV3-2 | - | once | TGTGCCAGCAGCCAAGGGGGGGATCAGCCCCAGCATTTT | CASSQGGDQPQHF
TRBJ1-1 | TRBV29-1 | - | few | TGCAGCGTTATGAGAATGGGGAACACTGAAGCTTTCTTT | CSVMRMGNTEAFF
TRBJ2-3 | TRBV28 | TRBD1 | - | TGTGCCAGCCAGACAGGGGGCACAGATACGCAGTATTTT | CASQTGGTDTQYF
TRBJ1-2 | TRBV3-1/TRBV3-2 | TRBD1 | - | TGTGCCAGCAGCCCCGGACAGGCTGGCTACACCTTC | CASSPGQAGYTF
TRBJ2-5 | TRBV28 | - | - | TGTGCCAGCAGTATCTCGATCGACATGCCGGAACAAGAGACCCAGTACTTC | CASSISIDMPEQETQYF
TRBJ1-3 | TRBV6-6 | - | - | TGTGCCAGCAGTCACGGGAGAAACTCTGGAAACACCATATATTTT | CASSHGRNSGNTIYF
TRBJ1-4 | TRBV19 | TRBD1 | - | TGTGCCAGTAGCAGGGTCCGGACAGGGGGCGCATTTACTAATGAAAAACTGTTTTTT | CASSRVRTGGAFTNEKLFF
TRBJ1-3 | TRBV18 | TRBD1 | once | TGTGCCAGCTCCCGGGAGACAGGGGGCTCTGGAAACACCATATATTTT | CASSRETGGSGNTIYF
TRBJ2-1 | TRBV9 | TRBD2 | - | TGTGCCAGCAGCGTGGTAGCGGGAGTGGGCAATGAGCAGTTCTTC | CASSVVAGVGNEQFF
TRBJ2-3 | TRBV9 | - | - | TGTGCCAGCAGCGTAGCTTTCAGAACAGATACGCAGTATTTT | CASSVAFRTDTQYF
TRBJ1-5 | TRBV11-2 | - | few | TGTGCCAGCAGCTTAGTTACGGGTCGAAATCAGCCCCAGCATTTT | CASSLVTGRNQPQHF
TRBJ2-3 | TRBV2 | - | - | TGTGCCAGCAGTCAACCCGGAGACAGGCCAAGCACAGATACGCAGTATTTT | CASSQPGDRPSTDTQYF
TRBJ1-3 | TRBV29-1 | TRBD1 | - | TGCAGCGGGCAGGGGGCTGGAAACACCATATATTTT | CSGQGAGNTIYF
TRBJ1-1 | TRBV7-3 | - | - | TGTGCCAGCAGCTTAGGACAGATGAACACTGAAGCTTTCTTT | CASSLGQMNTEAFF
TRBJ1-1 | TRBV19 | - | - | TGTGCCAGTAGTATTACCGGGTTCAACACTGAAGCTTTCTTT | CASSITGFNTEAFF
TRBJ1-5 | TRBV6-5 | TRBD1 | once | TGTGCCAGCGTACCCGCACAGGGGGGCAATCAGCCCCAGCATTTT | CASVPAQGGNQPQHF